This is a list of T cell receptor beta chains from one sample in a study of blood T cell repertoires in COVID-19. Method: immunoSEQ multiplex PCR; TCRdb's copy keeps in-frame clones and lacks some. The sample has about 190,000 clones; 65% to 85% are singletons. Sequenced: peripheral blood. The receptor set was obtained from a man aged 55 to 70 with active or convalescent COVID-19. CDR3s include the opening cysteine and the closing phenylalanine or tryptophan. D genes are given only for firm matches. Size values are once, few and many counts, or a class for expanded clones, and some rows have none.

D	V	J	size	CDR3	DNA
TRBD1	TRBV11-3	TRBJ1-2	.	CASSFDSGGCGYTF	TGTGCCAGCAGCTTCGACTCAGGGGGGTGTGGCTACACCTTC
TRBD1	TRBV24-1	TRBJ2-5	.	CATSEAPGQGQETQYF	TGTGCCACCAGTGAAGCTCCGGGACAGGGCCAAGAGACCCAGTACTTC
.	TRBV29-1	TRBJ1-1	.	CSVQPSDTEAFF	TGCAGCGTTCAACCGAGCGACACTGAAGCTTTCTTT
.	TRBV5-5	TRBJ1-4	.	CASSLGSGDEKLFF	TGTGCCAGCAGCTTGGGTTCGGGGGATGAAAAACTGTTTTTT
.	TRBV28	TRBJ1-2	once	CAIRDAAKGYTF	TGTGCCATCAGGGATGCGGCGAAGGGCTACACCTTC
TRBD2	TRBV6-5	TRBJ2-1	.	CASSYFTSGQNEQFF	TGTGCCAGCAGTTACTTTACTAGCGGGCAAAATGAGCAGTTCTTC
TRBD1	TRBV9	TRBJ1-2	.	CASSGRLPGQLNYGYTF	TGTGCCAGCAGCGGCCGCCTCCCGGGACAGCTTAACTATGGCTACACCTTC
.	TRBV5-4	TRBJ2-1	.	CASSSRGPFQGQFF	TGTGCCAGCAGCTCTAGGGGCCCCTTTCAAGGGCAGTTCTTC
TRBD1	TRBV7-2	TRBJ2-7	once	CASSSGTGMNEQYF	TGTGCCAGCAGCTCGGGGACAGGGATGAACGAGCAGTACTTC
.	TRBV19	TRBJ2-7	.	CASSIDRSPREQYF	TGTGCCAGTAGTATAGATAGGTCACCCAGGGAGCAGTACTTC
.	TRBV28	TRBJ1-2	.	CASREIADSYGYTF	TGTGCCAGCAGAGAAATCGCGGACAGCTATGGCTACACCTTC
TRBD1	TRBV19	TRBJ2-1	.	CASTPGTGVYNEQFF	TGTGCCAGTACACCCGGGACAGGGGTCTACAATGAGCAGTTCTTC
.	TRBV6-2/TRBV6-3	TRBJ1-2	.	CASSYRGMPGYTF	TGTGCCAGCAGTTACCGGGGGATGCCTGGCTACACCTTC
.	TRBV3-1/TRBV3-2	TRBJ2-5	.	CASSQDRTAGETQYF	TGTGCCAGCAGCCAAGATCGTACAGCTGGGGAGACCCAGTACTTC
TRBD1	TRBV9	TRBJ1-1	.	CASSAGQGATEAFF	TGTGCCAGCAGCGCGGGACAGGGGGCGACTGAAGCTTTCTTT
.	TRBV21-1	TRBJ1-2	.	CASSIDRGIYGYTF	TGTGCCAGCAGCATCGACAGGGGGATATATGGCTACACCTTC
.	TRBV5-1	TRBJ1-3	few	CASSLSGNSGNTIYF	TGCGCCAGCAGCTTGTCAGGAAACTCTGGAAACACCATATATTTT
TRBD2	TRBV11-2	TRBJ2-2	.	CASSLGTNGELFF	TGTGCCAGCAGCTTGGGGACTAACGGGGAGCTGTTTTTT
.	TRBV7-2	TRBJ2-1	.	CASSLEPLAEQFF	TGTGCCAGCAGCTTAGAGCCCCTAGCGGAGCAGTTCTTC
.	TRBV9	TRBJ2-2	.	CASSVPHLRGGELFF	TGTGCCAGCAGCGTCCCCCACCTACGTGGCGGGGAGCTGTTTTTT
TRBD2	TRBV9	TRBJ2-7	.	CASSVSGSGDEQYF	TGTGCCAGCAGCGTTAGCGGGAGCGGGGACGAGCAGTACTTC
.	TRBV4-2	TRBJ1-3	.	CASSQAEESGNTIYF	TGTGCCAGCAGCCAAGCTGAGGAGTCTGGAAACACCATATATTTT
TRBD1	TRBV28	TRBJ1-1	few	CASSWGTGAFF	TGTGCCAGCAGTTGGGGGACAGGAGCTTTCTTT
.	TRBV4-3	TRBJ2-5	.	CASSHSDRYQETQYF	TGCGCCAGCAGCCACTCAGACAGATACCAAGAGACCCAGTACTTC
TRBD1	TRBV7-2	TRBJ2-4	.	CASSPPRTGDKNIQYF	TGTGCCAGCAGCCCACCGAGGACAGGGGACAAAAACATTCAGTACTTC
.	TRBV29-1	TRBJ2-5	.	CSVESSGSQETQYF	TGCAGCGTTGAATCGTCAGGATCGCAAGAGACCCAGTACTTC
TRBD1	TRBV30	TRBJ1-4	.	CAWSVSGGTEKLFF	TGTGCCTGGAGTGTCTCAGGGGGTACTGAAAAACTGTTTTTT
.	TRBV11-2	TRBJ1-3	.	CASSLRHYSGNTIYF	TGTGCCAGCAGCTTACGACATTACTCTGGAAACACCATATATTTT
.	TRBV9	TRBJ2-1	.	CASSVSDQGSQFF	TGTGCCAGCAGCGTAAGCGATCAGGGGAGTCAGTTCTTC
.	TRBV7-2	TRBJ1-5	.	CASSLDGGSWQPQHF	TGTGCCAGCAGCTTAGATGGGGGCAGTTGGCAGCCCCAGCATTTT
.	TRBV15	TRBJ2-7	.	CATSNGRTSYEQYF	TGTGCCACCAGCAATGGTCGGACTTCCTACGAGCAGTACTTC
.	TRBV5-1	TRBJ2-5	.	CASSVTGDGISETQYF	TGCGCCAGCAGCGTTACAGGCGATGGGATCTCTGAGACCCAGTACTTC
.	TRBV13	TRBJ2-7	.	CASSLSVGPHEQYF	TGTGCCAGCAGCTTATCGGTGGGGCCCCACGAGCAGTACTTC
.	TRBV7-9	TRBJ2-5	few	CASSLRPTGSQETQYF	TGTGCCAGCAGCTTAAGGCCTACAGGGTCCCAAGAGACCCAGTACTTC
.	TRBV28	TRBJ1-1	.	CASSSQVTNTEAFF	TGTGCCAGCAGTTCCCAGGTTACGAACACTGAAGCTTTCTTT
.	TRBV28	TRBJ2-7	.	CASTLGSGEQYF	TGTGCCAGCACACTAGGAAGTGGCGAGCAGTACTTC